These T cell receptor beta chains were read from a single sample in a study of monozygotic twins with inflammatory bowel disease. No DNA is given; TCRdb re-called the 5' RACE reads and lists each CDR3 protein once. The ten top clones account for under 8.5%, within a sample of 200,000 to 250,000 distinct CDR3 sequences. Sequenced input: blood. The receptors originated from a human donor with ulcerative colitis or Crohn's disease, or a healthy co-twin of an affected twin (not recorded which). Both conserved end residues are part of each CDR3.

j_call v_call cdr3_aa
TRBJ2-2 TRBV5-1 CASSLALSGELFF
TRBJ1-4 TRBV20-1 CSARSVAGEKLFF
TRBJ1-1 TRBV10-3 CANSAQGRGNTEAFF
TRBJ2-7 TRBV28 CASSYLQGNHEQYF
TRBJ2-1 TRBV18 CASSPASGYNEQFF
TRBJ1-5 TRBV4-2 CASSGHSNQPQHF
TRBJ1-4 TRBV6-5 CASRDSSEKLFF
TRBJ2-1 TRBV29-1 CSLATATSSYNEQIF
TRBJ1-1 TRBV5-1 CASSRDANIEAFF
TRBJ2-1 TRBV12-3/TRBV12-4 CASTPGGTSVFF
TRBJ1-2 TRBV6-4 CASRAGPNYGYTF
TRBJ2-7 TRBV20-1 CSCSGPSYEQYF
TRBJ1-6 TRBV5-1 CASSPDRVRSPLHF
TRBJ1-1 TRBV5-1 CASSLAGAGPEAFF
TRBJ1-2 TRBV4-1 CASSQEGTAQGGYTF
TRBJ1-2 TRBV29-1 CSVEGTGPYGYTF
TRBJ2-1 TRBV5-6 CGSQGAPYNEQFF